Following are 18 T cell receptor beta chains from one sample sequenced in a study of identical twins. A single record per CDR3 protein comes from TCRdb applying MiXCR to the 5' RACE reads. The data hold a few hundred thousand distinct CDR3 sequences, with 10% observed a single time. The sample comprised memory T cells sorted from blood. The receptors were sampled from a man aged 50 to 60 in good health.

The J gene is TRBJ2-1, the V gene TRBV12-3 or TRBV12-4, with D possibly matching TRBD2 (6 bases). The V gene lost 0 bases and the J gene lost 10 bases, with 13 bases spanning the gap. There are 14 residues in the CDR3. The CDR3 reads CASSLARRGGEQFF. The DNA for the CDR3 is TGTGCCAGCAGTTTAGCGCGTCGGGGAGGCGAGCAGTTCTTC.

This clonotype was seen a handful of times. The V call is TRBV6-1, the J call TRBJ2-1; perhaps TRBD2 as D (6 bases). This CDR3 spans 15 amino acids. The germline V and J ends were trimmed by 8 bases and 1 base, with 15 bases remaining between them. CDR1 is MNHNS and CDR2 is SASEGT in the germline V gene. The CDR3 sequence is CASRNWEASYNEQFF. The CDR3, as DNA: TGTGCCAGCCGAAACTGGGAGGCATCCTACAATGAGCAGTTCTTC.

This clonotype has ten or more counts. V usage is TRBV28 and J usage is TRBJ1-2; 10 bases match TRBD1. The CDR3 length is 15 residues. J was trimmed by 10 bases and V by 2 bases; bases with no gene match: 10. The V gene's germline CDR1 is MDHEN and CDR2 SYDVKM. CDR3 residues: CASSLPDRGSGDYTF. CDR3 sequence (DNA): TGTGCCAGCAGTTTACCGGACAGGGGGAGTGGTGACTACACCTTC.

The gene calls are TRBV6-5 and TRBJ1-1; possible D gene TRBD1, 5 bases. The CDR3 runs 14 residues. The germline gives CDR1 MNHEY, CDR2 SVGAGI. Trimming took off 0 bases at V and 4 bases at J, with 9 bases between the two ends. The CDR3 sequence: CASSYSRGTTEAFF. CDR3 bases: TGTGCCAGCAGTTACTCGAGGGGTACCACTGAAGCTTTCTTT.

This clonotype came up many times. The chain links TRBV5-6 to TRBJ2-1, with D perhaps being TRBD1 or TRBD2 (6 bases each). V lost 4 bases, J lost 10 bases, and 15 bases lay in between. Germline CDR1 SGHDT, CDR2 YYEEEE. This CDR3 is 13 amino acids long. CDR3: CASSPKGGTEQFF. The DNA for the CDR3 is TGTGCCAGCAGCCCCAAAGGGGGGACCGAGCAGTTCTTC.

This clonotype was observed a few times. This chain joins TRBV7-2 and TRBJ2-6; D is undetermined. The CDR3 length is 16 residues. Germline lookup yields CDR1 SGHTA and CDR2 FQGNSA. V was trimmed by 7 bases and J by 0 bases, leaving 13 bases between them. CDR3 amino acids: CASILDGVSGANVLTF. The CDR3 DNA sequence: TGTGCCAGCATCCTAGATGGGGTCTCTGGGGCCAACGTCCTGACTTTC. Together with reference TRBV7-2 and TRBJ2-6, the CDR3 gives the full variable domain: GAGVSQSPSNKVTEKGKDVELRCDPISGHTALYWYRQSLGQGLEFLIYFQGNSAPDKSGLPSDRFSAERTGGSVSTLTIQRTQQEDSAVYLCASILDGVSGANVLTFGAGSRLTVL.

This clonotype came up a few times. The rearrangement joins TRBV7-3 to TRBJ2-1; no clear D gene. The CDR3 sequence is 12 residues long. The germline CDR1 and CDR2 sequences are SGHTA and FQGTGA. V lost 5 bases, J lost 7 bases, and 9 bases lay in between. CDR3 DNA: TGTGCCAGCAGCCCCTCGGGTAATGAGCAGTTCTTC. Protein: CASSPSGNEQFF.

This clonotype was found once. The missing conserved phenylalanine or tryptophan at the end of this CDR3 makes a read error likely. The rearrangement uses TRBV6-5 and TRBJ2-1; TRBD1 is a possible D gene (6 bases). The germline CDR1 and CDR2 sequences are MNHEY and SVGAGI. Trimming left V 4 bases short and J 1 base short, with 11 bases between. This CDR3 comprises 15 residues. The CDR3 sequence: CASSSAGVSYNEQFL. The CDR3 coding sequence is TGTGCCAGCAGTTCGGCAGGGGTATCCTACAATGAGCAGTTCCTC.

The rearrangement joins TRBV9 to TRBJ2-7, with 8 bases lining up with TRBD1. Germline V CDR1 and CDR2: SGDLS, YYNGEE. The V gene end was trimmed by 0 bases and the J gene end by 7 bases; junction bases not matched to a gene: 12. The CDR3 loop spans 16 amino acids. The CDR3 loop is CASSVGAGGRASEQYF. In DNA, the CDR3 is TGTGCCAGCAGCGTAGGGGCAGGGGGCAGGGCCAGTGAGCAGTACTTC.

The chain links TRBV11-2 to TRBJ2-2, with unresolved D. Germline V gene lookup returns CDR1 SGHAT and CDR2 FQNNGV. The CDR3 has 14 residues. V was clipped by 4 bases and J by 1 base, with 7 bases between them. CDR3 region: CASSSGVNTGELFF. DNA of the CDR3: TGTGCCAGCAGCTCCGGAGTGAACACCGGGGAGCTGTTTTTT. Based on the CDR3 plus reference TRBV11-2 and TRBJ2-2, the full variable domain is EAGVAQSPRYKIIEKRQSVAFWCNPISGHATLYWYQQILGQGPKLLIQFQNNGVVDDSQLPKDRFSAERLKGVDSTLKIQPAKLEDSAVYLCASSSGVNTGELFFGEGSRLTVL.

Ten or more counts support this clonotype. CDR3 residues: CASSPGLRDSLHEQYF. The CDR3 bases are TGCGCCAGCAGCCCGGGACTCCGGGACTCCCTCCACGAGCAGTACTTC. This chain connects TRBV5-1 to TRBJ2-7, with D possibly TRBD2 on 6 matching bases. CDR3 size: 16 residues. Germline V lookup: CDR1 SGHRS, CDR2 YFSETQ. V was shortened by 4 bases and J by 5 bases, with 22 bases between the two germline ends.

This clonotype was picked up many times. The genes are TRBV5-1 and TRBJ2-7; unclear D gene. Trimming took 0 bases from V and 6 from J, leaving 7 bases between them. This CDR3 spans 12 amino acids. Per germline, CDR1 SGHRS and CDR2 YFSETQ. As DNA, the CDR3 is TGCGCCAGCAGCTTGGGGTATTCCGAGCAGTACTTC. Its protein is CASSLGYSEQYF.

V and J are TRBV11-2 and TRBJ1-5; D gene uncertain. The V gene's germline CDR1 is SGHAT and CDR2 FQNNGV. V lost 5 bases to trimming and J lost 9 bases, with 11 bases between them. CDR3 length: 12 amino acids. CDR3 sequence reads: CASSPKSGPQHF. In DNA, the CDR3 is TGTGCCAGCAGCCCCAAATCGGGGCCCCAGCATTTT.

There are a few counts of this clonotype. J is TRBJ2-1 and V is TRBV6-5; 9 nucleotides line up with TRBD2. Germline loops: CDR1 MNHEY, CDR2 SVGAGI. Trimming at V came to 2 bases and at J to 7 bases, leaving 6 bases not matched to a gene. The CDR3 has 15 residues. The CDR3 reads CASSYGRLAGNEQFF. The CDR3 nucleotides read TGTGCCAGCAGTTACGGTCGGCTAGCGGGGAATGAGCAGTTCTTC.

This clonotype has at least ten counts. The chain combines TRBV3-1 with TRBJ2-4, with D perhaps matching TRBD1 (6 bases). The length of the CDR3 is 16 residues. Germline V gene sequence: CDR1 LGHDT, CDR2 YNNKEL (reference sequence). Trimming shortened V by 6 bases and J by 0 bases, and 15 bases separated the two germline ends. CDR3 sequence (DNA): TGTGCCAGCAGGGAAACAGGGAACCTAGCCAAAAACATTCAGTACTTC. It encodes CASRETGNLAKNIQYF.

The V and J genes are TRBV20-1 and TRBJ2-1; TRBD2 matches at 7 bases. V shed 0 bases and J 3 bases; nucleotides not matched to a gene: 2. This CDR3 is built from 14 residues. CDR1 and CDR2 from the germline V gene are DFQATT and SNEGSKA (reference sequence). The CDR3 sequence is CSARDGGSYNEQFF. The CDR3, as DNA: TGCAGTGCTAGAGATGGCGGGAGCTACAATGAGCAGTTCTTC.

The CDR3 loop is CSARDRPSGGYQETQYF. CDR3 nucleotides: TGCAGTGCTAGAGACCGCCCTAGCGGGGGGTACCAAGAGACCCAGTACTTC. V gene TRBV20-1 combines with J gene TRBJ2-5; 11 bases agree with TRBD2. V lost 0 bases, J lost 0 bases, and 6 bases stayed unmatched. Germline V CDR1 and CDR2: DFQATT, SNEGSKA (reference sequence). The length of the CDR3 is 17 residues.

The chain links TRBV29-1 to TRBJ1-5; tentatively, D is TRBD1 (6 bases). CDR3 length equals 15 residues. V gave up 4 bases and J gave up 0 bases, with 13 bases separating them. From germline, CDR1 is SQVTM and CDR2 ANQGSEA. Written as DNA, the CDR3 is TGCAGCGTTGGTTGGGGGGCGGGTAGCAATCAGCCCCAGCATTTT. Its protein is CSVGWGAGSNQPQHF.